Listed below are T cell receptor beta chains from one sample, sequenced in a study of blood T cells in healthy people across ages. One entry per CDR3 protein results from TCRdb running MiXCR on the 5' RACE reads. The sample shows some 1.5 million distinct CDR3 sequences, 40% to 45% of them seen only once. The specimen sequenced was blood. The receptors derive from a woman younger than 30 in good health. CDR3s include the opening cysteine and the closing phenylalanine or tryptophan.

V gene | CDR3 protein
TRBV5-8 | CAHRDRTRDNSPLHF
TRBV29-1 | CSVEKGTDGYTF
TRBV9 | CASNAGTGYYGYTF
TRBV18 | CASSPGTSGRDEQFF
TRBV7-9 | CASSRTSGQGYTF
TRBV7-2 | CASEETYEQYF
TRBV6-2/TRBV6-3 | CASSHTQGLAERGGETQYF
TRBV27 | CASSLSGLGAGTDTQYF
TRBV7-9 | CASSGRGGAEAFF
TRBV27 | CASSQDWGTDGNDGYTF
TRBV29-1 | CSVGLLTKNIQYF
TRBV6-1 | CASSDLWGTYEQYF
TRBV12-3/TRBV12-4 | CASSLILGYEQYF
TRBV7-9 | CASSFSGPEDTQYF
TRBV7-2 | CASSTTSGYNEQFF
TRBV29-1 | CSAAQPTGVYGYTF
TRBV3-1 | CASSQGVDLSYNEQFF
TRBV20-1 | CSARETGVVETQYF
TRBV10-3 | CAISPPTRDFYNEQYF
TRBV27 | CASRDRGRELFF
TRBV29-1 | CSVHTENYGYTF
TRBV25-1 | CASSEGADYQPQHF
TRBV9 | CASSADRVGNEQFF
TRBV30 | CAWIGGRYGYTF
TRBV3-1 | CASSQDRRQLEAFF
TRBV4-1 | CASTLLDGEKLFF
TRBV4-2 | CASSQWLAGESYEQYF
TRBV7-2 | CASSGWERGEETQYF
TRBV15 | CATSRTETGMDTQYF
TRBV20-1 | CSARATGTSGRKSYNEQFF
TRBV12-3/TRBV12-4 | CAARTSGTDTQYF
TRBV7-2 | CASSPQGLAGAYEQFF
TRBV13 | CASSGSLAGGYYNEQYF
TRBV20-1 | CSAPSAISTDTQYF
TRBV30 | CALTSGSSYNEQFF
TRBV12-3/TRBV12-4 | CASSFLAGGADTQYF
TRBV10-3 | CAISESGGDTQYF
TRBV7-2 | CASSSGQGGPPLHF
TRBV7-2 | CASTSTGLAAYEQYF
TRBV29-1 | CSVDKTSGDGTQYF
TRBV20-1 | CSARGAGRYNEQFF
TRBV12-3/TRBV12-4 | CASSSHRGGYGYTF
TRBV4-3 | CASSQRDSYTDTQYF
TRBV7-2 | CASSLGTGDTYEQYF
TRBV6-1 | CASSEARERGSQYF
TRBV20-1 | CSASVASGRDTQYF
TRBV12-3/TRBV12-4 | CASGTDRGRADTQYF
TRBV6-2/TRBV6-3 | CASSPPGRGVYEQYF
TRBV4-1 | CASTPGTTSYNEQFF
TRBV20-1 | CSARGGGFYEQYF
TRBV12-3/TRBV12-4 | CASSPGLALETQYF
TRBV2 | CASSLGEGTNEKLFF